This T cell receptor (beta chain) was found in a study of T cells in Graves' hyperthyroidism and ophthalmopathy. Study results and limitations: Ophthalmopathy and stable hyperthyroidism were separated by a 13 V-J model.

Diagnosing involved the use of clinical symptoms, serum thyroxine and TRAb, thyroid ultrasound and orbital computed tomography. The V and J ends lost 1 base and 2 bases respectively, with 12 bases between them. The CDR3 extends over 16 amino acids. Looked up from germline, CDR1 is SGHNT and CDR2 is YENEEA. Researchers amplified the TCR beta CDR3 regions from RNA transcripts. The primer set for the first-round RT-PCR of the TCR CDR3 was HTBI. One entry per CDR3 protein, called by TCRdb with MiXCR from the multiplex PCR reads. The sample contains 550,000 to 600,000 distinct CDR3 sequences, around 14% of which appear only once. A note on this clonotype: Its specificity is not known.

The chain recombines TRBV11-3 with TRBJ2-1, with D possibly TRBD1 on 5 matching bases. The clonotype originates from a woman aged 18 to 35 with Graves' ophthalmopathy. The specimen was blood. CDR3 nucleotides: TGTGCCAGCAGCTTAGCGGCAGGGCTCGCCTACAATGAGCAGTTCTTC. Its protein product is CASSLAAGLAYNEQFF.